This TCR beta chain was identified during a study of blood T cell repertoires in COVID-19 (TCRdb year 2020). With regard to the full study: Samples covering the acute and convalescent phases of COVID-19 were provided by collaborators in the United States, Italy and Spain. Samples came from the ongoing ImmuneRACE study (first 160 participants) plus 1,254 subjects from 6 global collaborators. HLA class I and class II types, where available, came from metadata supplied by the sample provider rather than from assay-based typing. Sample metadata almost always included a de-identified subject ID, COVID-19 status, age in years and sex. Deeply sampled blood TCRbeta repertoires from subjects exposed to, actively infected with, or recovered from COVID-19 were included in the dataset. The repertoires were released in a freely available public database meant as a resource for research on the immune response to SARS-CoV-2. The prospective study material was composed of cDNA or gDNA derived from T cells, B-cell-depleted T cells, or PBMCs.

The paper's findings and limits, for the study overall: The amount of clinical and demographic metadata varied by source and participant and was provided uncurated.

A word on this clone: What this receptor recognizes is not known. The input lacks base qualities; no much larger clone sits a single base away.

TCRbeta CDR3 regions were amplified from genomic DNA by means of the immunoSEQ Assay, a bias-controlled multiplex PCR. As for how the authors treated the data: Nucleated cell counts per sample were estimated from amplification of reference gene primers within the assay. To quantify the absolute abundance of each unique TCRbeta CDR3 rearrangement, sequence reads were collapsed and filtered. For each sample, productive Simpson clonality was calculated as the square root of Simpson's diversity index across productive rearrangements. The table comes from immuneACCESS by way of TCRdb, which keeps in-frame sequences with V and J called. Part of the clones is missing from these tables; in studies checked, under half for an unresolved V gene and the rest for unknown reasons. That table furnishes V, J and clone size, whereas the DNA furnished D and trimming. The sample records 200,000 to 300,000 clones, about nine tenths of which are singletons. Of the sample, roughly 0.8% falls within the top ten clones.

One collaborating source in Seattle enrolled patients while the patients were actively infected and followed the patients over time throughout the course of disease. The collaborating institutions used their own protocols to collect whole blood in K2EDTA tubes. For TCRbeta analysis, collaborators shipped samples as frozen whole blood, isolated PBMCs, or DNA extracted from either of those sample types. The sequenced material came from peripheral blood. This clonotype originated in a man aged 25-40 years with COVID-19, enrolled during active disease.

The DNA is as follows: TGCAGTGCTAGACTATTGGACACCATATATTTT. Its product reads: CSARLLDTIYF. The chain was built from TRBV20-1 and TRBJ1-3, with no D gene named confidently. The CDR3 holds 11 amino acids from the cysteine to the phenylalanine. The retained sequence is limited to the CDR3, 33 bases, with the frame set at the first base. V gives up 2 bases and J gives up 8 bases, and the segment between their germline ends measures 7 bases. CDR1 and CDR2 are drawn from the germline V gene (reference sequence): DFQATT, SNEGSKA.